The clone carrying this T cell receptor (beta chain) has more than one count but fewer than ten. The target antigen is unknown. Axillary draining lymph nodes of breast cancer patients supplied the node samples. The data stem from a study of breast tumors, draining lymph nodes, adjacent tissues. General study points: Data fit most tumor T cells coming from lymph node, expanding in tumor. Tumor repertoires ranked between lymph nodes and nontumor tissue in diversity, with V and J gene preferences. Data only fit, rather than demonstrated, lymph node origin of most tumor T cells. Luminal-like breast cancer showed significantly greater tumor-nontumor repertoire similarity than basal-like breast cancer did.

TCRdb independently ran MiXCR on the multiplex PCR reads; one entry per CDR3 protein. The repertoire holds about 300,000 distinct CDR3 sequences, with under 35% as singletons. This CDR3 region has 15 residues. Trimming removed 0 bases at V and 4 bases at J, with 13 bases between. Germline V gives CDR1 SGDLS, CDR2 YYNGEE. V usage is TRBV9 and J usage is TRBJ1-1; no firm D call. The receptor comes from a female donor with breast cancer. Some clones in this sample may be carry-over from other donors' samples. The specimen sequenced was axillary lymph node tissue. The DNA of the CDR3 is TGTGCCAGCAGCGTAGATGAGGGATTCGGCACTGAAGCTTTCTTT. Protein product: CASSVDEGFGTEAFF.